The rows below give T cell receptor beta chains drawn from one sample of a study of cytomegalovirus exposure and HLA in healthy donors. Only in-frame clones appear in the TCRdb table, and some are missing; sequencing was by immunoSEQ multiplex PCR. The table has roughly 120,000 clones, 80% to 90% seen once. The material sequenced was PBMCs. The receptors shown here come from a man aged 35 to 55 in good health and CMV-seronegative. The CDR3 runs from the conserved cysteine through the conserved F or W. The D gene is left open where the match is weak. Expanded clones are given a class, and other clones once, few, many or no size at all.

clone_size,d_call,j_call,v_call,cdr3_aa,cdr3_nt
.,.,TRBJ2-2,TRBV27,CASSFRGGGELFF,TGTGCCAGCAGTTTCAGGGGCGGCGGGGAGCTGTTTTTT
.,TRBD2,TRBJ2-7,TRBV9,CASSSGLAAYEQYF,TGTGCCAGCAGCTCGGGACTAGCGGCTTACGAGCAGTACTTC
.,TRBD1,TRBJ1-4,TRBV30,CAWSVPGTGNEKLFF,TGTGCCTGGAGTGTTCCCGGGACAGGGAATGAAAAACTGTTTTTT
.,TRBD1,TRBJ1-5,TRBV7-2,CASSVDRGGQPQHF,TGTGCCAGCAGCGTAGACAGGGGAGGTCAGCCCCAGCATTTT
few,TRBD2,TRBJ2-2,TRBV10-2,CASSPGGHTGELFF,TGCGCCAGCAGTCCGGGGGGGCACACCGGGGAGCTGTTTTTT
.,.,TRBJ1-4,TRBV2,CASSDRAVGGTTNEKLFF,TGTGCCAGCAGTGATCGGGCGGTCGGGGGTACAACTAATGAAAAACTGTTTTTT
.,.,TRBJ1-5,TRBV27,CASSLREYQPQHF,TGTGCCAGCAGTTTACGGGAATATCAGCCCCAGCATTTT
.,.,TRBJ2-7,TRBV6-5,CASSYSWDKPYEQYF,TGTGCCAGCAGTTACTCGTGGGACAAGCCCTACGAGCAGTACTTC
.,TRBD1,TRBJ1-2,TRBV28,CASSIPGQGFSKEGYTF,TGTGCCAGCAGTATACCGGGACAGGGGTTCTCGAAGGAGGGCTACACCTTC
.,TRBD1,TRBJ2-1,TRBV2,CASNLRQGYAVDNEQFF,TGTGCCAGCAACCTCAGACAGGGTTACGCCGTTGACAATGAGCAGTTCTTC